These 26 T cell receptor beta chains share one sample of origin, sequenced in a study of technical replicates of blood from a handful of donors. Only in-frame clones appear in the TCRdb table, and some are missing; sequencing was by immunoSEQ multiplex PCR. Of approximately 87,000 clones detected, 75% to 95% appear once; the ten largest clones hold about 0.4%. Sequencing used T cells isolated from PBMCs. The receptors derive from a human donor in good health. Some clones in this sample may be carry-over from other donors' samples.

This chain joins TRBV6-5 and TRBJ2-7; tentatively, D is TRBD2 (6 bases). This CDR3 has 14 amino acids. V shed 4 bases and J shed 3 bases, with 13 bases lying between them. Germline lookup yields CDR1 MNHEY and CDR2 SVGAGI. CDR3 bases: TGTGCCAGCAGTTCGCGGGGCCCCAGCTACGAGCAGTACTTC. Protein: CASSSRGPSYEQYF.

The J gene is TRBJ2-3, the V gene TRBV25-1; D gene unclear. The CDR3 loop spans 12 amino acids. Trimming shortened V by 1 base and J by 5 bases, and 4 bases separated the two germline ends. Germline V lookup: CDR1 MGHDK, CDR2 SYGVNS. DNA of the CDR3: TGTGCCAGCAGTGAATTCGGAGATACGCAGTATTTT. Its translation is CASSEFGDTQYF.

This clone was picked up one time. The J gene is TRBJ1-1, the V gene TRBV10-1; D is uncertain. V shed 2 bases and J shed 1 base, with 5 bases lying between them. CDR1 and CDR2 (germline): WNHNN, SYGVQD (reference sequence). CDR3 length: 13 amino acids. CDR3 residues: CASSEHWNTEAFF. DNA of the CDR3: TGCGCCAGCAGTGAGCACTGGAACACTGAAGCTTTCTTT.

The chain couples TRBV21-1 to TRBJ2-3; the DNA was not compared with TRBD2, the D call given in the table. TRBV21-1 is a recognized pseudogene. This CDR3 region has 10 residues. The CDR3 sequence: CARLADTQYF. For the CDR3, the DNA is TGTGCGAGATTAGCAGATACGCAGTATTTT.

This chain connects TRBV2 to TRBJ2-2; unclear D gene. The CDR3 length is 11 residues. The V end was cut by 2 bases, the J end by 10 bases, with 5 bases between. Germline assignment: CDR1 SNHLY and CDR2 FYNNEI. The CDR3 sequence: CASSESPELFF. CDR3 DNA sequence: TGTGCCAGCAGTGAAAGCCCGGAGCTGTTTTTT. Looking up the rest from reference TRBV2 and TRBJ2-2 gives the full variable domain: EPEVTQTPSHQVTQMGQEVILRCVPISNHLYFYWYRQILGQKVEFLVSFYNNEISEKSEIFDDQFSVERPDGSNFTLKIRSTKLEDSAMYFCASSESPELFFGEGSRLTVL.

This clone was seen a few times. The CDR3 nucleotides are TGCGCCAGCAGAGCCGGGACTGCAAGTGAGCAGTTCTTC. Translation gives CASRAGTASEQFF. This rearrangement joins TRBV10-1 to TRBJ2-1, with D perhaps TRBD2 (6 bases). The CDR3 length is 13 residues. V lost 6 bases and J 9 bases, leaving 15 bases between the germline ends. Germline CDR1 WNHNN, CDR2 SYGVQD (reference sequence).

CDR3 residues: CATSRVESSYNEQFF. The CDR3 DNA is TGTGCCACCAGCAGAGTCGAGAGCTCCTACAATGAGCAGTTCTTC. V and J are TRBV15 and TRBJ2-1; D not certain. CDR3 length: 15 amino acids. Trimming shortened V by 1 base and J by 0 bases, and 7 bases separated the two germline ends. CDR1 and CDR2 (germline): LNHNV, YYDKDF (reference sequence).

This chain joins TRBV5-1 and TRBJ2-7; TRBD1 agrees at 9 bases. From germline, CDR1 is SGHRS and CDR2 YFSETQ. V dropped 6 bases and J dropped 2; count of bases not matched to a gene: 12. This CDR3 comprises 16 residues. CDR3 sequence: CASNLGTGKGAYEQYF. The CDR3 DNA reads as TGCGCCAGCAACCTCGGGACAGGGAAAGGGGCCTACGAGCAGTACTTC.

This clone has just a few counts. J is TRBJ2-5 and V is TRBV27; 7 bases fit TRBD2. This CDR3 has 16 amino acids. Looked up from germline, CDR1 is MNHEY and CDR2 is SMNVEV (reference sequence). Losses at the gene ends were 4 bases for V and 4 bases for J; bases not matched to a gene: 12. CDR3 nucleotides: TGTGCCAGCAGTTATAGGGCGGGAGCGACGAGAGAGACCCAGTACTTC. Its protein product is CASSYRAGATRETQYF.

The chain joins TRBV11-3 to TRBJ1-4; the D is unclear. CDR3 length equals 16 residues. V shed 4 bases and J shed 4 bases, with 16 bases lying between them. The germline CDR1 and CDR2 sequences are SGHNT and YENEEA. The DNA of the CDR3 is TGTGCCAGCAGCTCACAGAACCGGGATAATAATGAAAAACTGTTTTTT. Protein product: CASSSQNRDNNEKLFF. Complete variable domain (other parts from reference TRBV11-3 and TRBJ1-4): EAGVVQSPRYKIIEKKQPVAFWCNPISGHNTLYWYLQNLGQGPELLIRYENEEAVDDSQLPKDRFSAERLKGVDSTLKIQPAELGDSAVYLCASSSQNRDNNEKLFFGSGTQLSVL.

The rearrangement uses TRBV13 and TRBJ2-7, with 8 bases matching TRBD2. The CDR3 has 14 amino acids. Germline assignment: CDR1 PRHDT and CDR2 FYEKMQ (reference sequence). V lost 2 bases and J lost 5; bases outside the gene matches: 5. The CDR3 region has the DNA TGTGCCAGCAGCTTATTCGGGAGGGTAAACGAGCAGTACTTC. Residues: CASSLFGRVNEQYF.

The V call is TRBV6-6, the J call TRBJ2-1, with 8 bases lining up with TRBD2. V lost 3 bases, J lost 8 bases, and 9 bases stayed unmatched. The CDR3 is 15 residues long. Germline V lookup: CDR1 MNHNY, CDR2 SVGAGI (reference sequence). The CDR3 bases are TGTGCCAGCAGTTATCGGCGGGAGGCTTCGGATGAGCAGTTCTTC. Its protein is CASSYRREASDEQFF.

This chain connects TRBV4-2 to TRBJ1-1; D unresolved. The CDR3 sequence is 17 residues long. Trimming cost V 1 base and J 0 bases, with 15 bases left between them. Germline V CDR1 and CDR2: LGHNA, YNFKEQ. The CDR3 bases are TGTGCCAGCAGCCAAGGGGCCGGTTTATTAATGAACACTGAAGCTTTCTTT. Protein product: CASSQGAGLLMNTEAFF.

The chain joins TRBV30 to TRBJ1-1, with D possibly TRBD1 on 5 matching bases. The CDR3 is made up of 13 amino acids. Germline lookup yields CDR1 GTSNPN and CDR2 SVGIG (reference sequence). Trimming left V 0 bases short and J 1 base short, with 6 bases between. In nucleotides, the CDR3 is TGTGCCTGGAGTGTGGACACGAACACTGAAGCTTTCTTT. Translating gives CAWSVDTNTEAFF. Drawing the rest from reference TRBV30 and TRBJ1-1, the complete variable domain is SQTIHQWPATLVQPVGSPLSLECTVEGTSNPNLYWYRQAAGRGLQLLFYSVGIGQISSEVPQNLSASRPQDRQFILSSKKLLLSDSGFYLCAWSVDTNTEAFFGQGTRLTVV.

V gene TRBV4-1 combines with J gene TRBJ1-2; D unresolved. V was trimmed by 0 bases and J by 4 bases, leaving 15 bases between them. Germline V gene sequence: CDR1 MGHRA, CDR2 YSYEKL. This CDR3 has 16 residues. The CDR3 sequence is CASSQEAYETIYGYTF. For the CDR3, the DNA is TGCGCCAGCAGCCAAGAGGCTTACGAGACAATCTATGGCTACACCTTC.

CDR3 nucleotide sequence: TGTGCCAGCAGCTCCCGCCCGGGAGGCACAGATACGCAGTATTTT. Residues: CASSSRPGGTDTQYF. V and J are TRBV5-5 and TRBJ2-3, with a possible D match to TRBD2 (6 bases). V was shortened by 3 bases and J by 1 base, with 12 bases between the two germline ends. Germline CDR1 SGHKS, CDR2 YYEKEE (reference sequence). The CDR3 covers 15 residues.

The chain employs TRBV11-2 and TRBJ1-5; D is possibly TRBD1 (6 bases). This CDR3 region has 15 residues. Germline CDR1 SGHAT, CDR2 FQNNGV. V lost 1 base and J lost 6, with 13 bases in between. The CDR3 here is CASSLGAGGGQPQHF. CDR3 bases: TGTGCCAGCAGCTTAGGGGCGGGGGGCGGTCAGCCCCAGCATTTT. The whole variable domain, remainder taken from reference TRBV11-2 and TRBJ1-5, is EAGVAQSPRYKIIEKRQSVAFWCNPISGHATLYWYQQILGQGPKLLIQFQNNGVVDDSQLPKDRFSAERLKGVDSTLKIQPAKLEDSAVYLCASSLGAGGGQPQHFGDGTRLSIL.

The chain recombines TRBV29-1 with TRBJ1-5; 7 bases fit TRBD1. This CDR3 is built from 12 residues. The trim removed 4 bases at V and 4 bases at J, leaving 1 base unmatched. The germline V gene has CDR1 SQVTM and CDR2 ANQGSEA. The CDR3 DNA follows: TGCAGCGTTGTGACAGGGAATCAGCCCCAGCATTTT. This encodes CSVVTGNQPQHF.

The rearrangement links TRBV29-1 to TRBJ2-3, with a weak D call TRBD1 (6 bases). There are 11 residues in the CDR3. CDR1 and CDR2 (germline): SQVTM, ANQGSEA. The CDR3 DNA reads TGCAGTGAAAACAGGGCAGATACGCAGTATTTT. Amino acids: CSENRADTQYF.

This chain links TRBV7-2 with TRBJ2-5; D is perhaps TRBD2 (5 bases). V lost 1 base, J lost 2 bases, and 8 bases lay in between. From germline, CDR1 is SGHTA and CDR2 FQGNSA. This CDR3 is 14 amino acids long. The DNA of the CDR3 is TGTGCCAGCAGCTTAGTAAGCGGTCAAGAGACCCAGTACTTC. This codes for CASSLVSGQETQYF.

The chain employs TRBV7-3 and TRBJ1-1; D remains ambiguous. V lost 1 base and J 8 bases, leaving 14 bases between the germline ends. Germline V gene sequence: CDR1 SGHTA, CDR2 FQGTGA. The CDR3 is 14 residues long. This chain's CDR3 is CASSLSQKSGEAFF. The DNA of the CDR3 is TGTGCCAGCAGCTTAAGTCAGAAGAGCGGAGAAGCTTTCTTT.

The chain employs TRBV28 and TRBJ1-2, with a possible D match to TRBD1 (6 bases). V lost 10 bases, J lost 4 bases, and 16 bases lay in between. CDR3 length equals 13 residues. Germline V CDR1 and CDR2: MDHEN, SYDVKM. The CDR3 loop is CATYVGQTYGYTF. CDR3 nucleotide sequence: TGTGCCACCTACGTCGGACAGACCTATGGCTACACCTTC.

The chain links TRBV7-3 to TRBJ1-1, with 7 bases fitting TRBD1. CDR1 is SGHTA and CDR2 is FQGTGA in the germline V gene. V trimming: 4 bases; J trimming: 10 bases; junction bases outside the gene matches: 9. The CDR3 sequence is 13 residues long. The DNA for the CDR3 is TGTGCCAGCAGCTCCGACAGGGCCGGGGGAGCTTTCTTT. It specifies CASSSDRAGGAFF.

This chain joins TRBV29-1 and TRBJ2-2; 7 bases are shared with TRBD2. Germline CDR1 SQVTM, CDR2 ANQGSEA. The CDR3 loop spans 18 amino acids. Trimming at V came to 1 base and at J to 5 bases, leaving 16 bases not matched to a gene. The CDR3, as DNA: TGCAGCGTTGAAGTGGGGGGGAGGCTTGAGGTGGTAACCGGGGAGCTGTTTTTT. The encoded protein is CSVEVGGRLEVVTGELFF.

V usage is TRBV6-1 and J usage is TRBJ2-2, with D uncertain. V was clipped by 7 bases and J by 1 base, with 10 bases between them. CDR1 MNHNS and CDR2 SASEGT come from the germline V gene. CDR3 length: 14 residues. CDR3: CASIKNGNTGELFF. In DNA form, the CDR3 reads TGTGCCAGCATAAAGAACGGGAACACCGGGGAGCTGTTTTTT.

This chain links TRBV27 with TRBJ2-2, with D unresolved. The germline V gene encodes CDR1 MNHEY and CDR2 SMNVEV (reference sequence). The CDR3 contains 13 residues. With 6 bases removed from V and 3 bases from J, the gap between germline ends came to 8 bases. The CDR3 DNA follows: TGTGCCAGCAGCCTGTCCCACACCGGGGAGCTGTTTTTT. Its protein product is CASSLSHTGELFF.